Listed here are 22 T cell receptor beta chains from one sample, sequenced in a study of vaccination and CD4 T cells after COVID-19. Treatment denoted: 10-day PBMC culture with coronavirus spike peptide pools or control peptides (ViraFEST assay). CD4+ T cells that had been cultured provided DNA sequenced with the Oncomine TCR Beta short-read assay. TCRdb re-called the PCR reads through MiXCR, storing one row per CDR3 protein. This table has 15,000 to 25,000 distinct CDR3 sequences, more than 55% appearing once. What these receptors recognize is not known. Sequencing was performed on CD4+ T cells from blood, cultured in vitro. Source of these receptors: a human donor who had recovered from COVID-19.

The chain has TRBV7-3 and TRBJ1-1; maybe TRBD1 (6 bases). The germline V gene has CDR1 SGHTA and CDR2 FQGTGA. V lost 5 bases and J lost 7, with 17 bases in between. CDR3 length equals 14 residues. The CDR3 DNA sequence: TGTGCCAGCAGCGTACGAGGGGGGCAGGATGAAGCTTTCTTT. It specifies CASSVRGGQDEAFF.

This clonotype was detected a few times. The CDR3: CASSLVRRGGYTF. CDR3 sequence (DNA): TGTGCCAGCAGCTTAGTACGCCGGGGTGGCTACACCTTC. This chain connects TRBV11-2 to TRBJ1-2, with D unclear. Trimming pared 1 base from V and 7 bases from J, leaving 10 bases between. The CDR3 totals 13 residues. Germline V gene lookup returns CDR1 SGHAT and CDR2 FQNNGV. Full variable domain (rest looked up from reference TRBV11-2 and TRBJ1-2): EAGVAQSPRYKIIEKRQSVAFWCNPISGHATLYWYQQILGQGPKLLIQFQNNGVVDDSQLPKDRFSAERLKGVDSTLKIQPAKLEDSAVYLCASSLVRRGGYTFGSGTRLTVV.

Points on this clonotype: Sequence at one end of the junction differs from germline and may be a read error. The rearrangement joins TRBV7-7 to TRBJ2-1; D is undetermined. Per germline, CDR1 SSHAT and CDR2 FNYEAQ (reference sequence). The CDR3 has 15 residues. For the CDR3, the DNA is TGTGCTAGCAGCTTGGCATTTTCCGGGTTGAATGAGCAGTTCTTC. Translation: CASSLAFSGLNEQFF. Full variable domain (rest looked up from reference TRBV7-7 and TRBJ2-1): GAGVSQSPRYKVTKRGQDVTLRCDPISSHATLYWYQQALGQGPEFLTYFNYEAQPDKSGLPSDRFSAERPEGSISTLTIQRTEQRDSAMYRCASSLAFSGLNEQFFGPGTRLTVL.

This clonotype was detected a few times. This chain joins TRBV6-7 and TRBJ1-4; 8 bases line up with TRBD1. TRBV6-7 is an ORF, with its function uncertain. Trimming at V came to 4 bases and at J to 3 bases, leaving 1 base not matched to a gene. This CDR3 region has 14 residues. CDR3 loop: CASSWTGSNEKLFF. The CDR3 DNA is TGTGCCAGCAGTTGGACAGGGTCTAATGAAAAACTGTTTTTT.

The rearrangement links TRBV18 to TRBJ1-2, with TRBD1 matching 8 bases. Looked up from germline, CDR1 is KGHSH and CDR2 is LQKENI. This CDR3 region has 13 residues. V was clipped by 3 bases and J by 8 bases; unmatched bases: 5. Here the CDR3 reads CASSPRGQEGYTF. CDR3 nucleotide sequence: TGTGCCAGCTCACCCAGGGGGCAGGAGGGCTACACCTTC. The full variable domain, completed using reference TRBV18 and TRBJ1-2, is NAGVMQNPRHLVRRRGQEARLRCSPMKGHSHVYWYRQLPEEGLKFMVYLQKENIIDESGMPKERFSAEFPKEGPSILRIQQVVRGDSAAYFCASSPRGQEGYTFGSGTRLTVV.

The chain links TRBV19 to TRBJ1-5; D is unresolved. The length of the CDR3 is 16 residues. Trimming cost V 3 bases and J 2 bases, with 14 bases left between them. The germline CDR1 and CDR2 sequences are LNHDA and SQIVND (reference sequence). This CDR3 reads CASSIDKALGNQPQHF. In DNA form, the CDR3 reads TGTGCCAGTAGTATCGACAAGGCCTTGGGCAATCAGCCCCAGCATTTT. Combining the CDR3 with reference TRBV19 and TRBJ1-5 gives the whole variable domain DGGITQSPKYLFRKEGQNVTLSCEQNLNHDAMYWYRQDPGQGLRLIYYSQIVNDFQKGDIAEGYSVSREKKESFPLTVTSAQKNPTAFYLCASSIDKALGNQPQHFGDGTRLSIL.

This clonotype was counted between two and nine times. The rearrangement joins TRBV20-1 to TRBJ1-5; D perhaps matches TRBD1 (6 bases). This CDR3 has 14 amino acids. CDR1 and CDR2 from the germline V gene are DFQATT and SNEGSKA (reference sequence). The germline V and J ends were trimmed by 1 base and 5 bases, with 12 bases remaining between them. This chain's CDR3 is CSARGGAWDQPQHF. CDR3 coding DNA: TGCAGTGCTAGAGGGGGGGCTTGGGATCAGCCCCAGCATTTT.

A few counts support this clonotype. The rearrangement links TRBV23-1 to TRBJ2-7; D is undetermined. TRBV23-1 carries the ORF label, with uncertain function. The germline V and J ends were trimmed by 0 bases and 7 bases, with 25 bases remaining between them. The CDR3 runs 18 residues. CDR3 amino acids: CASSQSVVRPEGMWEQYF. The CDR3, as DNA: TGCGCCAGCAGTCAATCAGTGGTCCGTCCAGAAGGTATGTGGGAGCAGTACTTC.

This clonotype was seen more than once but under ten times. The chain recombines TRBV19 with TRBJ2-7; D not resolved. CDR1 LNHDA and CDR2 SQIVND come from the germline V gene (reference sequence). This CDR3 region has 12 residues. The V end lost 6 bases, the J end lost 3 bases, and 9 bases lay between the germline ends. This CDR3 reads CASSGPLYEQYF. In nucleotides, the CDR3 is TGTGCCAGTAGCGGGCCCCTCTACGAGCAGTACTTC.

The V gene is TRBV21-1, the J gene TRBJ1-1; TRBD1, the D gene given by the table, was not confirmed from the DNA. TRBV21-1 is a documented pseudogene. This CDR3 region has 18 residues. The CDR3 is CASPGTGTSRFMNTEAFF. The CDR3 DNA follows: TGTGCCAGTCCCGGGACAGGTACTTCCCGTTTCATGAACACTGAAGCTTTCTTT.

As for this clonotype: At one end the junction does not follow the germline gene, possibly because of a read error. The chain recombines TRBV5-1 with TRBJ1-1, with D maybe TRBD1 (6 bases). CDR1 is SGHRS, CDR2 YFSETQ, per germline. This CDR3 has 14 residues. The CDR3: CASTSGGPNTEAFF. CDR3 bases: TGCGCCAGCACCTCGGGGGGCCCGAACACTGAGGCTTTCTTT.

The chain links TRBV2 to TRBJ1-5, with D maybe TRBD1 (5 bases). Germline values: CDR1 SNHLY, CDR2 FYNNEI. V dropped 5 bases and J dropped 5 bases, with 13 bases sitting between them. This CDR3 comprises 14 residues. The DNA of the CDR3 is TGTGCCAGCAGTTCTCGCGTGGGGGATCAGCCCCAGCATTTT. Encoded protein: CASSSRVGDQPQHF.

This chain links TRBV5-1 with TRBJ1-2, with a tentative D call TRBD1 (6 bases). CDR1 and CDR2 from the germline V gene are SGHRS and YFSETQ. The CDR3 is 14 amino acids. V gave up 4 bases and J gave up 4 bases, with 14 bases separating them. CDR3 DNA: TGCGCCAGCAGCCCCCCCGGGACACCCTATGGCTACACCTTC. It translates to CASSPPGTPYGYTF.

V usage is TRBV2 and J usage is TRBJ1-1, with D perhaps matching TRBD1 (6 bases). The germline V gene encodes CDR1 SNHLY and CDR2 FYNNEI. V was pared by 6 bases and J by 0 bases, with 14 bases between. The length of the CDR3 is 15 residues. This CDR3 reads CASRGGLGLNTEAFF. The CDR3 bases are TGTGCCAGCAGGGGGGGGCTCGGGTTGAACACTGAAGCTTTCTTT.

The rearrangement uses TRBV29-1 and TRBJ2-7; 10 bases fit TRBD2. The CDR3 extends over 13 amino acids. V lost 3 bases, J lost 4 bases, and 3 bases stayed unmatched. CDR1 and CDR2 (germline): SQVTM, ANQGSEA. The CDR3 DNA reads TGCAGCGTTGAGGGGACTAGCGTATACGAGCAGTACTTC. Amino acid sequence: CSVEGTSVYEQYF.

The chain combines TRBV11-3 with TRBJ1-1; 10 nucleotides align to TRBD1. The length of the CDR3 is 15 residues. The V gene end was trimmed by 2 bases and the J gene end by 3 bases; junction bases not matched to a gene: 3. The germline gives CDR1 SGHNT, CDR2 YENEEA. The CDR3 sequence is CASSLRDRGYTEAFF. CDR3 bases: TGTGCCAGCAGCTTACGGGACAGGGGATACACTGAAGCTTTCTTT.

The chain's CDR3 is CAISEGVSGGSTYEQYF. For the CDR3, the DNA is TGTGCCATCAGTGAGGGGGTTAGCGGGGGGTCCACCTACGAGCAGTACTTC. The chain couples TRBV10-3 to TRBJ2-7; 10 bases are a match to TRBD2. Germline CDR1 is ENHRY and CDR2 is SYGVKD. The junction had 9 bases not matched to a gene; V was cut back by 2 bases and J by 2 bases. The CDR3 is 17 amino acids.

The V call is TRBV30, the J call TRBJ1-2; D unclear. Germline assignment: CDR1 GTSNPN and CDR2 SVGIG (reference sequence). The CDR3 runs to 13 residues. V lost 5 bases and J 2 bases, leaving 12 bases between the germline ends. The CDR3 DNA follows: TGTGCCTGGGCCCTAGCCGGCAACTATGGCTACACCTTC. Amino acid sequence: CAWALAGNYGYTF.

This clonotype was found a few times. This chain joins TRBV6-1 and TRBJ1-1, with D possibly being TRBD1 (6 bases). The CDR3 covers 15 residues. Trimming cost V 6 bases and J 0 bases, with 14 bases left between them. Germline values: CDR1 MNHNS, CDR2 SASEGT. CDR3 nucleotides: TGTGCCAGCAGCCGCCCTGGACAGATGAACACTGAAGCTTTCTTT. As protein: CASSRPGQMNTEAFF.

V and J are TRBV6-1 and TRBJ1-2, with 7 nucleotides matching TRBD1. J lost 8 bases, V lost 5 bases, and 17 bases had no gene match. The germline V gene has CDR1 MNHNS and CDR2 SASEGT. The CDR3 totals 16 residues. The CDR3 region is CASSPGFETGPSGYTF. DNA of the CDR3: TGTGCCAGCAGTCCTGGGTTTGAGACAGGGCCCTCCGGCTACACCTTC.

The chain combines TRBV20-1 with TRBJ2-1, with 12 bases that match TRBD2. This CDR3 has 14 residues. Trimming removed 5 bases from V and 6 bases from J; junction bases left unmatched: 5. The germline V gene has CDR1 DFQATT and CDR2 SNEGSKA (reference sequence). CDR3 bases: TGCAGTGCTGAGACTAGCGGGAGAGTCAATGAGCAGTTCTTC. Protein sequence: CSAETSGRVNEQFF.

The chain is built from TRBV27 and TRBJ2-7, with 9 nucleotides matching TRBD1. The CDR3 covers 15 residues. V lost 3 bases and J lost 5; bases outside the gene matches: 8. Germline V gene data show CDR1 as MNHEY and CDR2 as SMNVEV (reference sequence). CDR3 sequence reads: CASSFFRDRAHEQYF. CDR3 in DNA: TGTGCCAGCAGTTTTTTCCGGGACAGGGCCCACGAGCAGTACTTC.